This T cell receptor beta chain stems from a study of Graves' ophthalmopathy and Graves' hyperthyroidism (dated by TCRdb to the late 2010s). About the investigation overall: Peripheral blood was collected before any treatment was given, at the time of initial diagnosis. The study used signatures of the TCR beta repertoire to tell Graves' ophthalmopathy apart from Graves' hyperthyroidism and to predict which patients would progress to ophthalmopathy. In total, some 130 blood samples were TCR-sequenced: fewer than 50 ophthalmopathy, under 80 hyperthyroidism and some 17 hyperthyroidism-to-ophthalmopathy patients. To explore V-J signatures that distinguish ophthalmopathy from hyperthyroidism, a discovery set of about a hundred patients was enrolled, made up of 43 with ophthalmopathy and some 56 with stable hyperthyroidism. An independent validation cohort comprised roughly 20 hyperthyroidism patients and over 15 patients who later progressed from hyperthyroidism to ophthalmopathy. In more than five hyperthyroidism patients, the T-cell repertoires found in thyroid tissue were compared with those found in blood. Following sampling, methimazole starting at 30 mg daily was administered to hyperthyroidism patients, and high-dose intravenous methylprednisolone was administered to ophthalmopathy patients. The roughly 91 discovery patients were randomly split 7:3 into training and test sets. What the work shows at the level of the full study, not this receptor alone: In validation, the model predicted ophthalmopathy progression with about 71% sensitivity and approximately 75% specificity; around twelve predicted patients were CT-confirmed with GO in a median of about 7.1 months. Ophthalmopathy was separated from stable hyperthyroidism by the 13-signature model with roughly 88% sensitivity and around 81% specificity in cross-validation and with 80%/75% in the test set. Most expanded thyroid clonotypes with frequency above 0.001 were also detected in blood, suggesting blood repertoires may reflect the thyroid immune response. No statistical method was used to set the sample size in advance, and the investigators knew which group each participant was assigned to.

This clonotype was observed at least ten times. Its antigen is currently not known. No much larger clone exists at a distance of one base, and base qualities are not known. The ophthalmopathy patients had moderately to severely active disease, with a Clinical Activity Score of 3 or higher, a NOSPECS grade of 4 or higher, and a disease duration of less than 3 months. Patients were excluded if they had other autoimmune diseases, uncontrolled infections, pregnancy or lactation. Clinical symptoms, serum thyroxine, TRAb, thyroid ultrasound and orbital computed tomography formed the basis of the diagnosis. Ficoll-Paque density gradient centrifugation was used to isolate PBMCs from approximately 10 ml of fresh peripheral blood. Trizol reagent was used to extract the total RNA, and its quality was then checked on an Agilent 2100 Bioanalyzer. For repertoire sequencing, TCR beta CDR3 regions were amplified from RNA transcripts. The first round of RT-PCR was done with HTBI primers and the Qiagen OneStep RT-PCR kit, and was followed by a second round of multiplex PCR, then size selection and purification. Libraries were sequenced on an Illumina HiSeq2000 using paired-end 100 bp reads. Processing in the source paper ran as follows. SOAPnuke was used for read processing, and reads with adapters, uncalled bases, a mean Phred below 15, or no exact constant-primer or identifier match were discarded. COPE v1.2.5 was used to merge the high-quality paired reads. Each unique nucleotide sequence was defined as a clonotype, and clonotypes were aligned to IMGT TRB V, D and J references with MiTCR v1.1. The analysis was limited to V-J combinations with a frequency above 0.0001, which together covered 99.2% of repertoires. A TCR clonal expansion and chaos score per V-J combination was defined as the ratio of F50 clonal expansion to chaos observed in the TCRdist matrix. Features were reduced by Welch's t-statistics and random forest to around 14 V-J combinations, which fed a naive Bayes classifier. The Morisita-Horn index was used to measure how similar the thyroid and blood repertoires were. Starting from the raw public reads, TCRdb applied fastp trimming at Q25, assembled clones with MiXCR and retained in-frame beta chains. Rows matching on CDR3 protein sequence are summarized as one entry with the most common DNA and genes. TCRdb assigned the V and J calls; the authors' analysis was not used. Recorded for this sample are about half a million distinct CDR3 sequences; approximately 15% of them occurred a single time. The ten top clones hold 9.5% to 10% of the sample.

The source material was blood. The TCR was taken from a woman aged 25 to 39 with Graves' ophthalmopathy. Donor details come from another sample of the same person, matched by shared clones.

The DNA sequence is given as TGTGCCAGCAGTACCGGCTTTGAGACCCAGTACTTC. Its protein product is CASSTGFETQYF. The chain is encoded by TRBV6-2 or TRBV6-3 joined to TRBJ2-5; no D gene can be assigned with confidence. Trimming at the junction amounts to 5 bases on V and 5 bases on J, and the germline ends lie 9 bases apart. Inclusive of the bounding cysteine and phenylalanine, the CDR3 is 12 residues long. Only CDR3 DNA remains: 36 bases, in frame from the first base. CDR1 and CDR2, per the germline V gene, are MNHEY and SVGEGT.